These 11 T cell receptor beta chains originate from one sample sequenced in a study of T cells in Graves' hyperthyroidism and ophthalmopathy. Amplification targeted TCR beta CDR3 regions from RNA transcripts. TCR CDR3 regions were first amplified by RT-PCR with HTBI primers. TCRdb processed the multiplex PCR reads anew with MiXCR; each CDR3 protein has one entry. The table has over 700,000 distinct CDR3 sequences, over 35% seen once. Sequenced: blood. All receptors come from a middle-aged woman with Graves' hyperthyroidism.

This clonotype was observed at least ten times. This chain joins TRBV20-1 and TRBJ1-2; 7 bases are shared with TRBD1. V lost 3 bases to trimming and J lost 4 bases; unmatched junction nucleotides: 8. Per the germline V gene, CDR1 is DFQATT and CDR2 is SNEGSKA (reference sequence). CDR3 size: 14 residues. The DNA of the CDR3 is TGCAGTGCTAGCTCGGGGGGACAGCCCTATGGCTACACCTTC. Its protein product is CSASSGGQPYGYTF.

This chain uses TRBV3-1 with TRBJ2-7, with D unclear. The CDR3 has 13 amino acids. Germline V CDR1 and CDR2: LGHDT, YNNKEL (reference sequence). Trimming removed 1 base from V and 7 bases from J, with 11 bases in between. The CDR3 DNA is TGTGCCAGCAGCCAAGGAGGCGGAATGGAGCAGTACTTC. As protein: CASSQGGGMEQYF.

This clonotype was detected many times. V usage is TRBV29-1 and J usage is TRBJ1-2, with D maybe TRBD1 (6 bases). The CDR3 sequence is 16 residues long. Trimming removed 1 base at V and 6 bases at J, with 21 bases between. Germline CDR1 SQVTM, CDR2 ANQGSEA. The CDR3: CSVEGLENRVTHGYTF. Here the CDR3 DNA reads TGCAGCGTTGAAGGACTAGAGAACAGGGTGACCCATGGCTACACCTTC.

The chain carries TRBV7-2 and TRBJ1-1; no clear D. Between the trimmed V and J ends, which lost 6 bases and 4 bases, there was a span of 12 bases. The CDR3 totals 13 residues. Germline CDR1 and CDR2: SGHTA and FQGNSA. CDR3 sequence: CASRSGSGTEAFF. Written as DNA, the CDR3 is TGTGCCAGCAGATCTGGGTCTGGCACTGAAGCTTTCTTT.

This chain links TRBV10-1 with TRBJ2-5, with TRBD1 as a possible D gene (6 bases). V was trimmed by 8 bases and J by 3 bases, leaving 10 bases between them. Germline lookup yields CDR1 WNHNN and CDR2 SYGVQD (reference sequence). The CDR3 is made up of 12 amino acids. The CDR3, as DNA: TGCGCCAGCCAGGGGTCGGAAGAGACCCAGTACTTC. Translation gives CASQGSEETQYF.

This clonotype appeared many times. This chain uses TRBV19 with TRBJ2-6; D not certain. V lost 4 bases and J 2 bases, leaving 6 bases between the germline ends. Germline V lookup: CDR1 LNHDA, CDR2 SQIVND (reference sequence). The CDR3 is 14 residues long. The CDR3 spells CASSSPTGANVLTF. Here the CDR3 DNA reads TGTGCCAGTAGTAGCCCAACTGGGGCCAACGTCCTGACTTTC.

Notes on this clonotype: Just one base apart from a much larger clone, this may be a read error. This chain links TRBV7-2 with TRBJ1-3, with D possibly being TRBD1 (5 bases). Trimming took 4 bases from V and 0 from J, leaving 13 bases between them. Germline lookup yields CDR1 SGHTA and CDR2 FQGNSA. CDR3 length: 16 amino acids. CDR3 sequence (DNA): TGTGCCAGCAGCTCAGCGGGGCCGTTCTCTGGAAACACCATATATTTT. It specifies CASSSAGPFSGNTIYF.

This clonotype was counted between two and nine times. The chain carries TRBV6-1 and TRBJ1-2; D perhaps matches TRBD1 (5 bases). Germline V gives CDR1 MNHNS, CDR2 SASEGT. This CDR3 region has 11 residues. V shed 8 bases and J shed 7 bases, with 11 bases lying between them. CDR3 residues: CASCLRGGYTF. The CDR3 DNA follows: TGTGCCAGCTGCCTTAGGGGTGGCTACACCTTC.

Of note for this clonotype: Germline and junction disagree at one end, which may indicate a read error. The chain employs TRBV7-9 and TRBJ2-2; 7 nucleotides match TRBD2. CDR1 and CDR2 (germline): SEHNR, FQNEAQ (reference sequence). CDR3 length: 12 amino acids. The CDR3 DNA is TGTGCCAGCAGCTTCGGACTAGATGAGCAGTTTTTT. Its protein product is CASSFGLDEQFF.

J is TRBJ1-1 and V is TRBV7-2; D ambiguous. From germline, CDR1 is SGHTA and CDR2 FQGNSA. This CDR3 contains 14 residues. Trimming stripped 7 bases from V and 1 base from J, with 13 bases between. CDR3 residues: CASNLWAGNTEAFF. CDR3 bases: TGTGCCAGCAACCTTTGGGCAGGGAACACTGAAGCTTTCTTT.

The chain combines TRBV19 with TRBJ1-6; D is undetermined. The germline V and J ends were trimmed by 10 bases and 3 bases, with 19 bases remaining between them. CDR3 length: 16 residues. Germline V gene data show CDR1 as LNHDA and CDR2 as SQIVND (reference sequence). This CDR3 reads CAIRPGEDYYNSPLHF. In DNA, the CDR3 is TGTGCCATTCGACCTGGGGAGGACTACTATAATTCACCCCTCCACTTT.